Listed below are T cell receptor beta chains from one sample, sequenced in a study of T-cell reconstitution after alpha-beta-depleted transplantation in children. Each CDR3 protein gets one entry after TCRdb re-called the PCR reads with MiXCR. The sample records under 250,000 distinct CDR3 sequences, 20% to 30% being singletons. Source: PBMCs, mostly from graft donor cells, taken 360 days after TCRalphabeta/CD19-depleted stem cell transplant. The source is a female patient aged 2 to 10 who had a stem cell transplant for congenital amegakaryocytic thrombocytopenia, so the T cells may come from the graft donor. CDR3s include the opening cysteine and the closing phenylalanine or tryptophan. A D gene is named only where the DNA matches it firmly. Clone size appears in some rows only: once, few, many, or a class for an expanded clone.

14,TRBJ2-1,TRBV30,NA,NA,TGTGCCTGGAGTGTATTAGCGGCCTACAATGAGCAGTTCTTC,CAWSVLAAYNEQFF
15,TRBJ2-5,TRBV3-1,few,NA,TGTGCCAGCAGCCAGTTCCCCAATACCCATGAGACCCAGTACTTC,CASSQFPNTHETQYF
13,TRBJ2-5,TRBV7-3,few,NA,TGTGCCAGCAGCTCCACAGGGAAGGAGACCCAGTACTTC,CASSSTGKETQYF
16,TRBJ1-6,TRBV6-5,NA,TRBD1,TGTGCCAGCAGTTACCACCCCGGGACAGCTAATTCACCCCTCCACTTT,CASSYHPGTANSPLHF
11,TRBJ2-5,TRBV29-1,NA,NA,TGCAGCGTACCAGCCCCAGAGACCCAGTACTTC,CSVPAPETQYF
14,TRBJ2-1,TRBV20-1,NA,NA,TGCAGTGCTAGAGATGTGCGGACCTACAATGAGCAGTTCTTC,CSARDVRTYNEQFF
17,TRBJ2-5,TRBV2,few,TRBD2,TGTGCCAGCAGCACCCTTTTGGGACTAGCGGAGCCAGAGACCCAGTACTTC,CASSTLLGLAEPETQYF
15,TRBJ1-5,TRBV13,NA,NA,TGTGCCAGCAGCATGGGCCCTGGGAGCAATCAGCCCCAGCATTTT,CASSMGPGSNQPQHF
14,TRBJ2-7,TRBV7-6,NA,TRBD1,TGTGCCAGCAGCTTCAGGGACAGCTCCTACGAGCAGTACTTC,CASSFRDSSYEQYF
15,TRBJ2-1,TRBV19,NA,NA,TGTGCCAGTAGTATATCCTCCGTGGTCACCAATGAGCAGTTCTTC,CASSISSVVTNEQFF
15,TRBJ2-1,TRBV4-3,many,NA,TGCGCCAGCAGCCAAGAAGGGGTCACCTACAATGAGCAGTTCTTC,CASSQEGVTYNEQFF
11,TRBJ2-5,TRBV28,NA,NA,TGTGCCAGCAGGGAACAAGAGACCCAGTACTTC,CASREQETQYF
17,TRBJ2-7,TRBV5-1,many,NA,TGCGCCAGCAGTAGGGGCGGATGGGACCGCCTCTCCTACGAGCAGTACTTC,CASSRGGWDRLSYEQYF
15,TRBJ2-1,TRBV19,NA,NA,TGTGCCAGTAGTTCCGGCCAGGGCCCTGGGTATGAGCAGTTCTTC,CASSSGQGPGYEQFF
18,TRBJ2-2,TRBV7-6,few,NA,TGTGCCAGCAGTCTCTGGCCCCGCTGGGGTGTAAATGCCGGGGAGCTGTTTTTT,CASSLWPRWGVNAGELFF
14,TRBJ2-1,TRBV30,few,TRBD2,TGTGCCTGGAGTGGAGCGGGACCATACAATGAGCAGTTCTTC,CAWSGAGPYNEQFF
15,TRBJ2-2,TRBV24-1,NA,NA,TGTGCCACCAGTGACCCCGGGGAGGACACCGGGGAGCTGTTTTTT,CATSDPGEDTGELFF
14,TRBJ2-1,TRBV5-1,few,NA,TGCGCCAGCAGCTTGTTGCGACAAGACAATGAGCAGTTCTTC,CASSLLRQDNEQFF
18,TRBJ2-1,TRBV14,NA,NA,TGTGCCAGCAGCCAAGCACCTCCTCCGGGCCCCTACTCCAATGAGCAGTTCTTC,CASSQAPPPGPYSNEQFF
14,TRBJ2-7,TRBV28,few,NA,TGTGCCAGCAGGACGCCTCCTTACTCCTACGAGCAGTACTTC,CASRTPPYSYEQYF
16,TRBJ2-3,TRBV20-1,few,TRBD2,TGCAGTGCTTTACTAGCGGGAGCGGGCGGCACAGATACGCAGTATTTT,CSALLAGAGGTDTQYF
17,TRBJ2-3,TRBV6-5,NA,NA,TGTGCCAGCAGTTGGGGCTCGGGGGCTGAGGGCACAGATACGCAGTATTTT,CASSWGSGAEGTDTQYF
14,TRBJ2-2,TRBV5-1,NA,TRBD2,TGCGCCAGCAGACGGGAGGGAGGCACCGGGGAGCTGTTTTTT,CASRREGGTGELFF
16,TRBJ2-1,TRBV5-6,NA,NA,TGTGCCAGCAGCTTGGGGCTGGACTACTCCTACAATGAGCAGTTCTTC,CASSLGLDYSYNEQFF
17,TRBJ2-1,TRBV6-1,NA,NA,TGTGCCAGCAGTGAACCCCCCGGGGGACTCTTCTACAATGAGCAGTTCTTC,CASSEPPGGLFYNEQFF
16,TRBJ2-2,TRBV5-1,NA,TRBD1,TGCGCCAGCAGCAACACAGGGGGATATCCTGCCGGGGAGCTGTTTTTT,CASSNTGGYPAGELFF
16,TRBJ1-1,TRBV7-2,few,NA,TGTGCCAGCAGCTTAGCGAATCCGACAATGAACACTGAAGCTTTCTTT,CASSLANPTMNTEAFF
16,TRBJ2-3,TRBV3-1,NA,TRBD2,TGTGCCAGCAGCCCGACTAGCGGGAGGGCCCCGGATACGCAGTATTTT,CASSPTSGRAPDTQYF
16,TRBJ1-1,TRBV3-1,few,NA,TGTGCCAGCAGCCAAGATGGGAGGATACCGAACACTGAAGCTTTCTTT,CASSQDGRIPNTEAFF
16,TRBJ1-1,TRBV19,once,TRBD1,TGTGCCAGTAGTACGACAGGGCCTAATAGGGACACTGAAGCTTTCTTT,CASSTTGPNRDTEAFF
15,TRBJ2-2,TRBV25-1,NA,NA,TGTGCCAGCGGATGGACAGGGAGGGGCACCGGGGAGCTGTTTTTT,CASGWTGRGTGELFF
16,TRBJ2-7,TRBV15,many,NA,TGTGCCACCAGCGGAGCGAAGTACGAACAACGATTCGAGCAGTACTTC,CATSGAKYEQRFEQYF